The 15 T cell receptor beta chains reported below all come from one sample, sequenced in a study of blood T cell repertoires in COVID-19. TCRdb's table, derived via immunoSEQ multiplex PCR, lists solely in-frame clones and lacks some. Among about 230,000 clones, approximately 80% were seen once, and the ten largest hold 1.5% to 2%. The source material was PBMCs or T cells enriched from blood (not recorded which). These receptors originate from a man in his sixties who had recovered from COVID-19.

This chain connects TRBV6-2 or TRBV6-3 to TRBJ2-5, with 7 nucleotides matching TRBD2. Germline V gives CDR1 MNHEY, CDR2 SVGEGT. The CDR3 has 15 amino acids. The J segment lost 5 bases and the V segment lost 6 bases, leaving 12 bases of the junction unmatched. The DNA for the CDR3 is TGTGCCAGCAGCAACACGGGGGGTGTTGGGGAGACCCAGTACTTC. Its protein is CASSNTGGVGETQYF.

The V gene is TRBV30, the J gene TRBJ2-1; TRBD2 is a possible D gene (5 bases). Deletions cut 4 bases from V and 4 bases from J, with 8 bases between. The germline V gene has CDR1 GTSNPN and CDR2 SVGIG (reference sequence). There are 12 residues in the CDR3. In nucleotides, the CDR3 is TGTGCCTGGACAGGAGGTTACAATGAGCAGTTCTTC. Protein product: CAWTGGYNEQFF.

The rearrangement uses TRBV19 and TRBJ1-5; the D gene is possibly TRBD1 (5 bases). The V gene's germline CDR1 is LNHDA and CDR2 SQIVND (reference sequence). The CDR3 contains 13 residues. The V and J ends lost 9 bases and 4 bases respectively, with 13 bases between them. The CDR3 region is CASGGDSNQPQHF. CDR3 DNA sequence: TGTGCCAGCGGGGGGGATTCAAATCAGCCCCAGCATTTT.

This clone was counted a single time. The CDR3 sequence: CASTPRGANTEAFF. The CDR3 DNA follows: TGTGCCAGCACCCCCCGCGGGGCTAACACTGAAGCTTTCTTT. V gene TRBV21-1 combines with J gene TRBJ1-1. TRBV21-1 is a known pseudogene. This CDR3 has 14 residues.

The rearrangement links TRBV2 to TRBJ2-2; D is possibly TRBD1 (5 bases). This CDR3 comprises 15 residues. Trimming pared 4 bases from V and 4 bases from J, leaving 13 bases between. The germline CDR1 and CDR2 sequences are SNHLY and FYNNEI. The CDR3 bases are TGTGCCAGCAGTGCGAAAGACAGATCCACCGGGGAGCTGTTTTTT. This sequence encodes CASSAKDRSTGELFF.

The chain is built from TRBV3-1 (or the pseudogene TRBV3-2) and TRBJ2-3; 7 bases align to TRBD2. The CDR3 is 14 residues long. V was clipped by 3 bases and J by 3 bases; unmatched bases: 3. In germline, CDR1 is LGHDT, CDR2 YNNKEL (reference sequence). The CDR3 protein is CASSHKAGTDTQYF. Here the CDR3 DNA reads TGTGCCAGCAGCCACAAAGCGGGGACAGATACGCAGTATTTT.

This sequence joins TRBV2 and TRBJ2-7; 10 nucleotides align to TRBD1. Germline lookup yields CDR1 SNHLY and CDR2 FYNNEI. The CDR3 runs 14 residues. Germline trimming cut 8 bases from V and 1 base from J; bases unmatched to any gene: 5. In DNA, the CDR3 is TGTGCCAGCCAGGGACAGGGGTCGTCCTACGAGCAGTACTTC. Its protein is CASQGQGSSYEQYF.

This clone was found once. The chain employs TRBV12-3 or TRBV12-4 and TRBJ1-1; TRBD1 is a possible D gene (6 bases). V was cut by 1 base and J by 10 bases, with 13 bases left in between. This CDR3 has 13 residues. The CDR3 reads CASSLVGAGAAFF. The CDR3 DNA reads TGTGCCAGCAGTTTAGTGGGGGCGGGTGCAGCTTTCTTT.

The V gene is TRBV10-3, the J gene TRBJ2-3; 9 bases are a match to TRBD1. J gave up 5 bases and V 4 bases, and 10 bases lay outside the gene matches. This CDR3 region has 16 residues. The germline gives CDR1 ENHRY, CDR2 SYGVKD. The CDR3 loop reads CAISVFTGGIIDTQYF. The CDR3 DNA is TGTGCCATCAGTGTTTTCACAGGGGGCATTATAGATACGCAGTATTTT.

The rearrangement joins TRBV6-5 to TRBJ1-2; the D gene is possibly TRBD1 (6 bases). CDR3 length: 15 residues. The V gene's germline CDR1 is MNHEY and CDR2 SVGAGI. Trimming cost V 2 bases and J 2 bases, with 12 bases left between them. The CDR3 loop reads CASSYDRDKNYGYTF. CDR3 DNA sequence: TGTGCCAGCAGTTACGACCGGGACAAGAACTATGGCTACACCTTC.

The V gene is TRBV7-9, the J gene TRBJ2-7; a weak D match, TRBD1 (6 bases). V was shortened by 5 bases and J by 4 bases, with 18 bases between the two germline ends. The CDR3 sequence is 15 residues long. CDR1 and CDR2 from the germline V gene are SEHNR and FQNEAQ (reference sequence). The CDR3: CASSNVQGSFYEQYF. CDR3 DNA: TGTGCCAGCAGCAACGTCCAGGGGAGTTTTTACGAGCAGTACTTC.

The J gene is TRBJ2-3, the V gene TRBV29-1, with D unresolved. The V gene lost 6 bases and the J gene lost 0 bases, with 13 bases spanning the gap. CDR1 and CDR2 from the germline V gene are SQVTM and ANQGSEA. The CDR3 has 14 amino acids. The CDR3 sequence is CSVTPAVSTDTQYF. CDR3 DNA: TGCAGCGTAACCCCGGCGGTCAGCACAGATACGCAGTATTTT.

This clone was counted a single time. The V call is TRBV24-1, the J call TRBJ2-5; 7 bases line up with TRBD2. Germline CDR1 and CDR2: KGHDR and SFDVKD. The CDR3 consists of 13 residues. The V segment lost 3 bases and the J segment 7 bases; nucleotides outside the gene matches: 4. The CDR3 region is CATSDSGTGTQYF. The CDR3 DNA is TGTGCCACCAGTGATAGCGGGACCGGGACCCAGTACTTC.

This chain uses TRBV5-6 with TRBJ1-1, with unresolved D. This CDR3 has 15 amino acids. V was clipped by 0 bases and J by 1 base, with 10 bases between them. The germline V gene has CDR1 SGHDT and CDR2 YYEEEE. The CDR3 protein is CASSLAAGRNTEAFF. CDR3 DNA sequence: TGTGCCAGCAGCTTGGCCGCGGGAAGGAACACTGAAGCTTTCTTT.

The chain has TRBV10-1 and TRBJ2-1, with D uncertain. CDR1 and CDR2 (germline): WNHNN, SYGVQD (reference sequence). The V end lost 0 bases, the J end lost 9 bases, and 9 bases lay between the germline ends. This CDR3 has 13 amino acids. The CDR3 reads CASSESSRSEQFF. DNA of the CDR3: TGCGCCAGCAGTGAGTCATCCCGGTCTGAGCAGTTCTTC.